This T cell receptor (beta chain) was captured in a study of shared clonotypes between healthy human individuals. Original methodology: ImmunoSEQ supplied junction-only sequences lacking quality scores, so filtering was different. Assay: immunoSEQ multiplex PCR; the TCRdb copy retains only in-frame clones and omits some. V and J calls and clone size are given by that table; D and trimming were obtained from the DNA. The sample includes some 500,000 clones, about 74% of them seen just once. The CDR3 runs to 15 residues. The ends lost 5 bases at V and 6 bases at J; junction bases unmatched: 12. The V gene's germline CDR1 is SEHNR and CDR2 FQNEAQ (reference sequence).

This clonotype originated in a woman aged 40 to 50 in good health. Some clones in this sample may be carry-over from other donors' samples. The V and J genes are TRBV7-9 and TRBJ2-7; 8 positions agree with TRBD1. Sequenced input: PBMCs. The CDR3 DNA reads TGTGCCAGCAGCCCTATGACAGGGGCCCCTTTCGAGCAGTACTTC. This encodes CASSPMTGAPFEQYF.